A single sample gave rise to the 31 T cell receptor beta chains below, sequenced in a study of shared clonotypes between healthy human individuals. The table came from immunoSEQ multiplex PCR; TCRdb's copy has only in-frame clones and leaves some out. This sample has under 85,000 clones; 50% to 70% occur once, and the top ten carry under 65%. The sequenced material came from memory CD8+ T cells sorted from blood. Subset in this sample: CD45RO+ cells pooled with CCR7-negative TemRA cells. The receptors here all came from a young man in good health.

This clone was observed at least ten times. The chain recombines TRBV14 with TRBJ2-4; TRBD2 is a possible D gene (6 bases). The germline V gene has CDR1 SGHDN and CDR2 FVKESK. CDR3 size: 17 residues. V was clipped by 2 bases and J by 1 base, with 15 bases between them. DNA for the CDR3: TGTGCCAGCAGCCAATTCGGGCGGGGAGATGCCAAAAACATTCAGTACTTC. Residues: CASSQFGRGDAKNIQYF.

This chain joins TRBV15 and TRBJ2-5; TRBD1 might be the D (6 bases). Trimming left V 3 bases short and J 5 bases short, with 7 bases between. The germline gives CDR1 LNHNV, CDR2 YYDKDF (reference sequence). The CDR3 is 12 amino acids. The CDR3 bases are TGTGCCACCAGCAGTACAGGGGAGACCCAGTACTTC. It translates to CATSSTGETQYF. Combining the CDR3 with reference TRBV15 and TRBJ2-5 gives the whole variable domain DAMVIQNPRYQVTQFGKPVTLSCSQTLNHNVMYWYQQKSSQAPKLLFHYYDKDFNNEADTPDNFQSRRPNTSFCFLDIRSPGLGDTAMYLCATSSTGETQYFGPGTRLLVL.

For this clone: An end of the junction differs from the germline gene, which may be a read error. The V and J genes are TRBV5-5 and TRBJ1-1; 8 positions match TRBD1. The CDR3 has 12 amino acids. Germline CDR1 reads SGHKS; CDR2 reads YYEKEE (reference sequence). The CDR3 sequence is CACSLDRVEAFF. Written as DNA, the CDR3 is TGTGCCTGCAGCTTGGACAGGGTGGAAGCTTTCTTT.

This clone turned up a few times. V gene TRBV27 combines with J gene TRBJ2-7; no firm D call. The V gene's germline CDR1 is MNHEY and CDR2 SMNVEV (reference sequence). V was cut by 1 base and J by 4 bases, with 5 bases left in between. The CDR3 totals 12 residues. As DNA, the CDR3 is TGTGCCAGCAGTTTATATGGGTACGAGCAGTACTTC. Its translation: CASSLYGYEQYF.

The DNA for the CDR3 is TGTGCCAGCACCGTCCTCATTCATGGGCTAGCGGGAGGGGGCGATGAGCAGTTCTTC. This sequence encodes CASTVLIHGLAGGGDEQFF. This chain joins TRBV2 and TRBJ2-1; 12 positions agree with TRBD2. There are 19 residues in the CDR3. V was clipped by 7 bases and J by 8 bases; unmatched bases: 21. Germline V gene sequence: CDR1 SNHLY, CDR2 FYNNEI. The entire variable domain, with the rest obtained from reference TRBV2 and TRBJ2-1, is as follows: EPEVTQTPSHQVTQMGQEVILRCVPISNHLYFYWYRQILGQKVEFLVSFYNNEISEKSEIFDDQFSVERPDGSNFTLKIRSTKLEDSAMYFCASTVLIHGLAGGGDEQFFGPGTRLTVL.

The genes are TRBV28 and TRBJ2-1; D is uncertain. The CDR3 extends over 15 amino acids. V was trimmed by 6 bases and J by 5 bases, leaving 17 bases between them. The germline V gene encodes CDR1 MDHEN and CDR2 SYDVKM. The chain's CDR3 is CASSVEKNANNEQFF. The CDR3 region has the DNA TGTGCCAGCAGCGTAGAGAAAAACGCAAACAATGAGCAGTTCTTC.

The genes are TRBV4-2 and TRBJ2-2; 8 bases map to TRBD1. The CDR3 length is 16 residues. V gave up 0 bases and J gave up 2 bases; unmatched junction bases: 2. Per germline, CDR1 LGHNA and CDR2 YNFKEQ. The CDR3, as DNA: TGTGCCAGCAGCCAAGAGACAGGGGATAACACCGGGGAGCTGTTTTTT. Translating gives CASSQETGDNTGELFF.

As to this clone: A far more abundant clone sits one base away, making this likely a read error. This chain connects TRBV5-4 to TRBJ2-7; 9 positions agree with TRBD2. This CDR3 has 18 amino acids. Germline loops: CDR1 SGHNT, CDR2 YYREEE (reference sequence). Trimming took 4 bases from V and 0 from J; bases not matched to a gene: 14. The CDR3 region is CASSPVKETSGNSYEQYF. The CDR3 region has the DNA TGTGCCAGCAGCCCAGTTAAGGAGACTAGCGGCAACTCCTACGAGCAGTACTTC.

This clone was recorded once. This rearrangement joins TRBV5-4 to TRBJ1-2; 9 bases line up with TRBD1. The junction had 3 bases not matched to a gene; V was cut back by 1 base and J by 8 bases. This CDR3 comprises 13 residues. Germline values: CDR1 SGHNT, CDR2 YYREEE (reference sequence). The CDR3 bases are TGTGCCAGCAGCTTGACGGGACAGGGCGGCTACACCTTC. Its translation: CASSLTGQGGYTF.

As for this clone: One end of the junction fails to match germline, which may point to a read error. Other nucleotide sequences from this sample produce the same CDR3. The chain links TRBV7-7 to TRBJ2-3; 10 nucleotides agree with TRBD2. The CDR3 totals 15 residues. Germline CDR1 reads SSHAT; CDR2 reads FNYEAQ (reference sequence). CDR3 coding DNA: TGTGCTAGCAGCGCGGGACTAGCGAACACAGATACGCAGTATTTT. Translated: CASSAGLANTDTQYF. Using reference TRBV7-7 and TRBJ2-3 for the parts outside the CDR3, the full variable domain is GAGVSQSPRYKVTKRGQDVTLRCDPISSHATLYWYQQALGQGPEFLTYFNYEAQPDKSGLPSDRFSAERPEGSISTLTIQRTEQRDSAMYRCASSAGLANTDTQYFGPGTRLTVL.

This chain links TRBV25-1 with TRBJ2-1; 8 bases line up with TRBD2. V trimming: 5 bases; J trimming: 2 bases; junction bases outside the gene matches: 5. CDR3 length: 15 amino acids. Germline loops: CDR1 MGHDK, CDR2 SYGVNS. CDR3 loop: CASSPIAGPYNEQFF. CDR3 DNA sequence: TGTGCCAGCAGTCCTATAGCGGGACCCTACAATGAGCAGTTCTTC.

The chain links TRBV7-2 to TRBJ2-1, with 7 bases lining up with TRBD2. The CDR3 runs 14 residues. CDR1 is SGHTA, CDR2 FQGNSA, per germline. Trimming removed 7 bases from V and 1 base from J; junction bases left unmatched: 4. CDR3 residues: CASIRGGSYNEQFF. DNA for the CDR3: TGTGCCAGCATCCGGGGAGGGTCCTACAATGAGCAGTTCTTC.

CDR3 coding DNA: TGTGCCAGCAGCGCAACGGGACTAGCGGGTGACAATGAGCAGTTCTTC. Protein sequence: CASSATGLAGDNEQFF. V is TRBV9 and J is TRBJ2-1, with 12 bases matching TRBD2. Germline V gene sequence: CDR1 SGDLS, CDR2 YYNGEE. The CDR3 loop spans 16 amino acids. The V and J ends lost 3 bases and 5 bases, in that order; junction bases with no gene match: 6.

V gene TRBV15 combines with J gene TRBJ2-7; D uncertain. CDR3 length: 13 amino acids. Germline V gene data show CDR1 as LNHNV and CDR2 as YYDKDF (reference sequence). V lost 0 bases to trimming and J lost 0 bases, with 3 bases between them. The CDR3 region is CATSRDFSYEQYF. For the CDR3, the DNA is TGTGCCACCAGCAGAGACTTCTCCTACGAGCAGTACTTC.

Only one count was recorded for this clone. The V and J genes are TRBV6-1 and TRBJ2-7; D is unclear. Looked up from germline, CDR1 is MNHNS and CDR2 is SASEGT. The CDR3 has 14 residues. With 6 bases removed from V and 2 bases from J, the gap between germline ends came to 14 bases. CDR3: CASSRSGGTYEQYF. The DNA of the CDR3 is TGTGCCAGCAGCCGCTCGGGCGGAACCTACGAGCAGTACTTC.

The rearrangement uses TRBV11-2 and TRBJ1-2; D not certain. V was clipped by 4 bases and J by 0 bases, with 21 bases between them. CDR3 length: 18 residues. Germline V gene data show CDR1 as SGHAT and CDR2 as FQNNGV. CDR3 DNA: TGTGCCAGCAGCTCCTATAGGTGGCTGTCGGAGTCTAACTATGGCTACACCTTC. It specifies CASSSYRWLSESNYGYTF.

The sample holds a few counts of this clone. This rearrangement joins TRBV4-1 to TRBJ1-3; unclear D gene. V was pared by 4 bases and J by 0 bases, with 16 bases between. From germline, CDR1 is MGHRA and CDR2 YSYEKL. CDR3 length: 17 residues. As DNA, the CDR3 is TGCGCCAGCAGCCCCCGAATGGGGATCGGCTCTGGAAACACCATATATTTT. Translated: CASSPRMGIGSGNTIYF.

CDR3 sequence reads: CASSSRDRGRKGSGNTIYF. Written as DNA, the CDR3 is TGTGCCAGCAGTTCCCGGGACAGGGGGCGGAAAGGCTCTGGAAACACCATATATTTT. The rearrangement links TRBV28 to TRBJ1-3; 12 nucleotides match TRBD1. V lost 4 bases to trimming and J lost 0 bases; unmatched junction nucleotides: 10. The CDR3 contains 19 residues. Germline assignment: CDR1 MDHEN and CDR2 SYDVKM.

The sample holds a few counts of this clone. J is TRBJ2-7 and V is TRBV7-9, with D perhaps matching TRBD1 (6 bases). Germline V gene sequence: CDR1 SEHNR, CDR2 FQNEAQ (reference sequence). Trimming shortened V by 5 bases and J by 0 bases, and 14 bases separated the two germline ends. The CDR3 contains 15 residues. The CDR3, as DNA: TGTGCCAGCAGCACACAGGGCGAAAACTCCTACGAGCAGTACTTC. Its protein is CASSTQGENSYEQYF.

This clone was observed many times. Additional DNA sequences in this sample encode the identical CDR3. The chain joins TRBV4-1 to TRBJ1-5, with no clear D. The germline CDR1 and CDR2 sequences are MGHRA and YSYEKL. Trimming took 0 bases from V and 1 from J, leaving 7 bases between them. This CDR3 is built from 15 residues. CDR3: CASSQDMGSNQPQHF. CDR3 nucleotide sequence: TGCGCCAGCAGCCAAGATATGGGGAGCAATCAGCCCCAGCATTTT.

This chain's CDR3 is CASSLPSGRSSTGELFF. The CDR3 DNA reads TGTGCCAGCAGTTTACCTAGCGGGAGGTCGAGCACCGGGGAGCTGTTTTTT. The chain employs TRBV27 and TRBJ2-2; 11 bases are shared with TRBD2. The V gene's germline CDR1 is MNHEY and CDR2 SMNVEV (reference sequence). J gave up 4 bases and V 2 bases, and 6 bases lay outside the gene matches. This CDR3 contains 17 residues.

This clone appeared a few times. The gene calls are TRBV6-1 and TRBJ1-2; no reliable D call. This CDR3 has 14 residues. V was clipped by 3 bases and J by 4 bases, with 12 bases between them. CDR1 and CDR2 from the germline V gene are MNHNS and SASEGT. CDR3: CASSEGTGGYGYTF. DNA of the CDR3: TGTGCCAGCAGTGAGGGCACGGGAGGCTATGGCTACACCTTC.

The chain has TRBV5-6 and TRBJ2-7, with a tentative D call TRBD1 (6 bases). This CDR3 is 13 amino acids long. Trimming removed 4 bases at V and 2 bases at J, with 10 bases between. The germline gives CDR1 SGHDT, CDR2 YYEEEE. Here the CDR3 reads CASSRTATYEQYF. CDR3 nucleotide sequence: TGTGCCAGCAGCCGGACAGCCACCTACGAGCAGTACTTC. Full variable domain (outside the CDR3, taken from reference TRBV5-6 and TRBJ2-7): DAGVTQSPTHLIKTRGQQVTLRCSPKSGHDTVSWYQQALGQGPQFIFQYYEEEERQRGNFPDRFSGHQFPNYSSELNVNALLLGDSALYLCASSRTATYEQYFGPGTRLTVT.

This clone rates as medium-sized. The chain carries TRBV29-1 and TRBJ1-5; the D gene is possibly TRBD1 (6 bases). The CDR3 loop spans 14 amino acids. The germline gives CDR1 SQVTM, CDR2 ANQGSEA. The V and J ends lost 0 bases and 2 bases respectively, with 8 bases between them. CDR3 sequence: CSVEESGGNQPQHF. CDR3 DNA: TGCAGCGTTGAAGAATCAGGGGGCAATCAGCCCCAGCATTTT.

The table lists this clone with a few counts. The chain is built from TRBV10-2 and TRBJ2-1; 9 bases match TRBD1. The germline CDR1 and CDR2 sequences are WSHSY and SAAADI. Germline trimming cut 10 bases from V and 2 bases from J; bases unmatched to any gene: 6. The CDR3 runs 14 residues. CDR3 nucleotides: TGCGCCACCTCCGGGACAGGGCCCTACAATGAGCAGTTCTTC. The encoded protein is CATSGTGPYNEQFF.

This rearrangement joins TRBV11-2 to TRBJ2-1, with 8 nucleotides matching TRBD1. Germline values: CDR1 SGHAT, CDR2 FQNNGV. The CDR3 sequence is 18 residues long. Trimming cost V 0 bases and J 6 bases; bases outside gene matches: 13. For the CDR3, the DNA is TGTGCCAGCAGCTTAGATCTTACCCAGGGGGCGCGGGGCAATGAGCAGTTCTTC. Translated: CASSLDLTQGARGNEQFF. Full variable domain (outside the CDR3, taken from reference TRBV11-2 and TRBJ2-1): EAGVAQSPRYKIIEKRQSVAFWCNPISGHATLYWYQQILGQGPKLLIQFQNNGVVDDSQLPKDRFSAERLKGVDSTLKIQPAKLEDSAVYLCASSLDLTQGARGNEQFFGPGTRLTVL.

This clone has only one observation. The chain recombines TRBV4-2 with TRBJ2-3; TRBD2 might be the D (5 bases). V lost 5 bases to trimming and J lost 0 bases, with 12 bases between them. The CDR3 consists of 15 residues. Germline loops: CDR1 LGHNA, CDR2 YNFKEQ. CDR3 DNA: TGTGCCAGCAGCTTTCGGACTCCTAGCACAGATACGCAGTATTTT. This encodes CASSFRTPSTDTQYF.

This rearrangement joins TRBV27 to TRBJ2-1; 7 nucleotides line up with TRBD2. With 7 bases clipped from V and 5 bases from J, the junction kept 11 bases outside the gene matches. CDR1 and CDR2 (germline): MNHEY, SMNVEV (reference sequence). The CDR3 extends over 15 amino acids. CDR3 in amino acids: CASTNYGGTDNEQFF. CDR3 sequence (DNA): TGTGCCAGCACCAATTACGGGGGGACTGACAATGAGCAGTTCTTC.

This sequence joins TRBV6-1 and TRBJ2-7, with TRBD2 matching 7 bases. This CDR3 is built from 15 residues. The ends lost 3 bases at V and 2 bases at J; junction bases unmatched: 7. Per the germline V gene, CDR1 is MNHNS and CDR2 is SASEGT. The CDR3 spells CASSDREDGTYEQYF. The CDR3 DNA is TGTGCCAGCAGTGACCGGGAGGACGGAACCTACGAGCAGTACTTC.

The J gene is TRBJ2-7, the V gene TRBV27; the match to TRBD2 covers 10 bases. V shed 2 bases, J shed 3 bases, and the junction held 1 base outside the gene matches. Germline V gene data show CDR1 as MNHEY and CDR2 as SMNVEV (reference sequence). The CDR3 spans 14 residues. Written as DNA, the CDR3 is TGTGCCAGCAGTTTAGGACTAGCGGACTACGAGCAGTACTTC. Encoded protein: CASSLGLADYEQYF.

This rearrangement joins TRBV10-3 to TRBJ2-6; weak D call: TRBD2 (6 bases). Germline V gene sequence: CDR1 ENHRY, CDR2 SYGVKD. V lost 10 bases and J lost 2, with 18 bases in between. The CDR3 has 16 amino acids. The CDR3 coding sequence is TGTGCCAGCGTACGGGCGGGGAGCCCTGGGGCCAACGTCCTGACTTTC. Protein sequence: CASVRAGSPGANVLTF.